The clone carrying this T cell receptor beta chain appeared many times. Its specificity is unknown. Compared with germline, one end of the junction differs, possibly owing to a read error. The record originates from a study of blood T cells in healthy people across ages. The wider study: Capture via template switching afforded approximately one barcoded beta molecule per two T cells.

Each sample gave at least 6 million isolated PBMCs. With a J-beta primer mix and a sample-barcoded 5' primer, a second PCR ran about 7 to 11 cycles. Each cDNA was tagged by a template-switch adaptor containing 12 random nucleotides. TCRdb recomputed calls from the 5' RACE reads with MiXCR, one row per CDR3 protein. The sample lists hundreds of thousands of distinct CDR3 sequences; less than 40% were seen once. Germline CDR1 and CDR2: SGHVS and FQNEAQ. This CDR3 is built from 15 residues. Whole-study findings and limits: TCR beta diversity per million T cells fell roughly linearly with age.

The chain recombines TRBV7-8 with TRBJ2-7, with a weak D call TRBD1 (5 bases). Material for sequencing was blood. This receptor was obtained from a woman older than 75 in good health. This CDR3 reads CASSLTPRGIYGQYF. In nucleotides, the CDR3 is TGTGCCAGCAGCTTAACCCCAAGGGGAATCTACGGGCAGTACTTC.